This passage covers 9 T cell receptor beta chains from one sample sequenced in a study of CDR3 diversity in severe acne. MiXCR, applied by TCRdb to the PCR reads, yields one record per CDR3 protein. The sample has more than 80,000 distinct CDR3 sequences, about 53% seen once; the top ten hold around a tenth. Sample: blood. The receptors come from a male donor with severe acne vulgaris.

This clonotype was counted only a few times. This chain links TRBV5-6 with TRBJ2-3; D might be TRBD1 (6 bases). This CDR3 is built from 13 residues. CDR1 is SGHDT, CDR2 YYEEEE, per germline. V was pared by 4 bases and J by 5 bases, with 11 bases between. As DNA, the CDR3 is TGTGCCAGCAGCAAATCGGGACAAGATACGCAGTATTTT. Encoded protein: CASSKSGQDTQYF.

The chain employs TRBV24-1 and TRBJ2-5; D gene unclear. CDR3 length: 13 amino acids. Trimming took 9 bases from V and 5 from J, leaving 15 bases between them. From germline, CDR1 is KGHDR and CDR2 SFDVKD. CDR3 amino acids: CATQSPALETQYF. The CDR3, as DNA: TGTGCCACCCAGTCCCCAGCGTTGGAGACCCAGTACTTC.

The gene calls are TRBV13 and TRBJ2-5, with 8 bases identical to TRBD1. The junction had 10 bases not matched to a gene; V was cut back by 5 bases and J by 5 bases. CDR3 size: 15 residues. Germline V gene lookup returns CDR1 PRHDT and CDR2 FYEKMQ (reference sequence). CDR3 in amino acids: CASSAGTGDRETQYF. CDR3 bases: TGTGCCAGCAGCGCCGGGACAGGTGATCGGGAGACCCAGTACTTC.

Many counts were recorded for this clonotype. The V and J genes are TRBV20-1 and TRBJ2-7; tentative D call: TRBD2 (6 bases). The CDR3 extends over 12 amino acids. The germline V gene has CDR1 DFQATT and CDR2 SNEGSKA (reference sequence). V shed 6 bases and J shed 12 bases, with 21 bases lying between them. CDR3 in amino acids: CSALGGGDGPYV. As DNA, the CDR3 is TGCAGTGCCCTCGGGGGTGGGGACGGCCCGTACGTC.

The J gene is TRBJ2-5, the V gene TRBV15; 8 bases map to TRBD2. The CDR3 has 17 residues. Looked up from germline, CDR1 is LNHNV and CDR2 is YYDKDF (reference sequence). The trim removed 0 bases at V and 5 bases at J, leaving 11 bases unmatched. The CDR3 loop is CATSREHSGTPGETQYF. The DNA for the CDR3 is TGTGCCACCAGCAGAGAGCATAGCGGGACCCCTGGGGAGACCCAGTACTTC.

The chain couples TRBV6-1 to TRBJ1-2, with 7 bases matching TRBD1. The CDR3 length is 12 residues. Germline CDR1 is MNHNS and CDR2 is SASEGT. Germline trimming cut 5 bases from V and 8 bases from J; bases unmatched to any gene: 5. CDR3 amino acids: CASSWGTDGYTF. CDR3 coding DNA: TGTGCCAGCAGTTGGGGGACAGACGGCTACACCTTC.

As for this clonotype: No conserved phenylalanine or tryptophan is present at the end of the CDR3, so a read error is the likely explanation. The chain recombines TRBV29-1 with TRBJ1-1; D uncertain. The germline CDR1 and CDR2 sequences are SQVTM and ANQGSEA. The CDR3 contains 11 residues. The ends were cut back, 1 base at V and 4 bases at J, with 4 bases in the middle. The CDR3 DNA sequence: TGCAGCGTTGAAGGACCCACTGAAGCTTTCCTC. Protein: CSVEGPTEAFL.

The V call is TRBV12-3 or TRBV12-4, the J call TRBJ2-7, with TRBD1 matching 8 bases. The CDR3 sequence is 13 residues long. The ends lost 9 bases at V and 3 bases at J; junction bases unmatched: 7. As DNA, the CDR3 is TGTGCCAGTAGGAACAGGGGGATCTACGAGCAGTACTTC. Protein product: CASRNRGIYEQYF.

This chain uses TRBV6-5 with TRBJ1-2; 12 nucleotides align to TRBD1. Germline assignment: CDR1 MNHEY and CDR2 SVGAGI. J was trimmed by 6 bases and V by 2 bases; bases with no gene match: 10. CDR3 length: 17 residues. The chain's CDR3 is CASSYPLGTGGGDGYTF. The DNA for the CDR3 is TGTGCCAGCAGTTACCCCCTTGGGACAGGGGGCGGTGATGGCTACACCTTC.